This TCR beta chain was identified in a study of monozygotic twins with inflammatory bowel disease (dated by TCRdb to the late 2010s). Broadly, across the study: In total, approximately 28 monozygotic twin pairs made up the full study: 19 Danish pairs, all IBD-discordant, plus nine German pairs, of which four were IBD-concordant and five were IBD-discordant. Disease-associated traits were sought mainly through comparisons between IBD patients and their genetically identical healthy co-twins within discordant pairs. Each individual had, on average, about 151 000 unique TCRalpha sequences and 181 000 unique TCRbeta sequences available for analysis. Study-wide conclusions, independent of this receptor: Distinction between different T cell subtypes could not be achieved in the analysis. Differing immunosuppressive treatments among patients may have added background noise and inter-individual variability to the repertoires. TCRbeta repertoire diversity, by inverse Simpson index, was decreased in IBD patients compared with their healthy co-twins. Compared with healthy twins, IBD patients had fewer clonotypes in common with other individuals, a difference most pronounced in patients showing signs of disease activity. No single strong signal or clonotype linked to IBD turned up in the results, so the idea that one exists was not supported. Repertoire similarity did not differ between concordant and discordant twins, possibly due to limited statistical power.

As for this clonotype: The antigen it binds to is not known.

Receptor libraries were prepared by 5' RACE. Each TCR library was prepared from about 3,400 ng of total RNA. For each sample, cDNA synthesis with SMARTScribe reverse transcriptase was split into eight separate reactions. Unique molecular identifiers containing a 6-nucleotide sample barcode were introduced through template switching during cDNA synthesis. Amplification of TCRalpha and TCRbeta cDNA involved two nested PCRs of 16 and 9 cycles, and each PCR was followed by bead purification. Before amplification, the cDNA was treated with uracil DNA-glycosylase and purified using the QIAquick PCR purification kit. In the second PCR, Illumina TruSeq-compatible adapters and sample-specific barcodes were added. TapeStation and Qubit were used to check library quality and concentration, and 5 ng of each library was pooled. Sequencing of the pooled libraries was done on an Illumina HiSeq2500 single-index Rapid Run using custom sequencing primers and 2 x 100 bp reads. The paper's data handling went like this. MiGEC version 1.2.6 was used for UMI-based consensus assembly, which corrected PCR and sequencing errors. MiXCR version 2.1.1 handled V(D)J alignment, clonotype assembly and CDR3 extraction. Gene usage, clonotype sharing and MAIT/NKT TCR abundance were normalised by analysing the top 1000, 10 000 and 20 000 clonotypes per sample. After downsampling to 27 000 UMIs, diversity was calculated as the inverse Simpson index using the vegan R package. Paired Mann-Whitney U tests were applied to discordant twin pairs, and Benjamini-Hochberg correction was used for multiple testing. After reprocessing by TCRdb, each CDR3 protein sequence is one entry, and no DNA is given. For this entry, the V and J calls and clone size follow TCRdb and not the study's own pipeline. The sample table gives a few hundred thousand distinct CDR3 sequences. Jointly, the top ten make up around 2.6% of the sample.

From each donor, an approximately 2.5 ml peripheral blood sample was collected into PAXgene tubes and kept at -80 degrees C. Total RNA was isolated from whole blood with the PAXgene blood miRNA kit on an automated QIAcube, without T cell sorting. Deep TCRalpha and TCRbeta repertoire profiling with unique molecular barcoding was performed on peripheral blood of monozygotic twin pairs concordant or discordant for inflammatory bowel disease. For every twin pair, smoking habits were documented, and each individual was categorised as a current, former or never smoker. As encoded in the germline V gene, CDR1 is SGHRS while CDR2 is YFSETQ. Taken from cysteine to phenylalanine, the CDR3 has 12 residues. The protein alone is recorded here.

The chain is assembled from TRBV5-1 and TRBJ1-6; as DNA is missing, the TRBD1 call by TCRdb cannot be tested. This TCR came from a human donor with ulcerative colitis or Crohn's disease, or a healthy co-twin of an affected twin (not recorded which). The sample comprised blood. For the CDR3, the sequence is CASGTGDSPLHF. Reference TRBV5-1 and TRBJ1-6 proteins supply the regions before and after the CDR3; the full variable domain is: KAGVTQTPRYLIKTRGQQVTLSCSPISGHRSVSWYQQTPGQGLQFLFEYFSETQRNKGNFPGRFSGRQFSNSRSEMNVSTLELGDSALYLCASGTGDSPLHFGNGTRLTVT.